The rows below give T cell receptor beta chains drawn from one sample of a study of T cells in Graves' hyperthyroidism and ophthalmopathy. TCRdb itself ran the multiplex PCR reads through MiXCR, one entry per CDR3 protein. Of roughly 700,000 distinct CDR3 sequences listed, 15% to 20% are singletons. Sample: blood. These receptors came from a middle-aged man with Graves' hyperthyroidism. CDR3s include the opening cysteine and the closing phenylalanine or tryptophan. The D gene is left open where the match is weak. Rows may omit the clone size; those that give it use once, few, many or a size class.

V	J	length	size	D	CDR3	DNA
TRBV2	TRBJ1-2	14	many	TRBD1	CASSRTGVNYGYTF	TGTGCCAGCAGTAGGACAGGGGTCAACTATGGCTACACCTTC
TRBV9	TRBJ2-2	14	-	-	CASSPTYNTGELFF	TGTGCCAGCAGCCCCACCTACAACACCGGGGAGCTGTTTTTT
TRBV30	TRBJ1-5	13	-	-	CAWSVGSTDTQHF	TGTGCCTGGAGTGTGGGGTCCACAGATACGCAGCATTTT
TRBV28	TRBJ1-3	15	few	-	CASSADILGGNTIYF	TGTGCCAGCAGTGCGGACATCCTGGGAGGAAACACCATATATTTT
TRBV12-3/TRBV12-4	TRBJ2-5	14	many	-	CASSSPGWGETQYF	TGTGCCAGCAGTTCCCCGGGGTGGGGGGAGACCCAGTACTTC
TRBV5-1	TRBJ2-1	16	few	TRBD2	CASSLGASGRGDEQFF	TGCGCCAGCAGCTTGGGGGCTAGCGGGAGAGGCGATGAGCAGTTCTTC
TRBV18	TRBJ1-5	13	many	-	CASSPPEEQPQHF	TGTGCCAGCTCACCACCCGAAGAACAGCCCCAGCATTTT
TRBV19	TRBJ1-2	15	-	-	CASTFSRGRGYGYTF	TGTGCCAGTACCTTCTCCAGGGGTCGGGGCTATGGCTACACCTTC
TRBV29-1	TRBJ1-2	14	-	-	CSVEVYQEGYGYTF	TGCAGCGTTGAAGTGTACCAGGAGGGCTATGGCTACACCTTC
TRBV9	TRBJ2-6	15	-	-	CASSGPSSGANVLTF	TGTGCCAGCAGCGGACCGAGCTCTGGGGCCAACGTCCTGACTTTC
TRBV9	TRBJ1-3	16	many	-	CASSVGSADSGNTIYF	TGTGCCAGCAGCGTAGGATCGGCAGACTCTGGAAACACCATATATTTT
TRBV7-2	TRBJ2-1	16	many	-	CASSLGRGGIYNEQFF	TGTGCCAGCAGCTTAGGCAGAGGGGGGATCTACAATGAGCAGTTCTTC
TRBV29-1	TRBJ2-5	12	few	-	CSVRQIQETQYF	TGCAGCGTTCGACAGATACAAGAGACCCAGTACTTC
TRBV6-1	TRBJ2-1	14	few	-	CASSLGTFDNEQFF	TGTGCCAGCAGCCTTGGGACTTTCGACAATGAGCAGTTCTTC
TRBV11-3	TRBJ1-1	13	-	TRBD1	CASSPSRTGEAFF	TGTGCCAGCAGCCCCTCCCGGACAGGGGAAGCTTTCTTT
TRBV7-3	TRBJ2-2	17	few	TRBD2	CASSPYSGRAGTGELFF	TGTGCCAGCAGCCCTTATAGCGGGAGGGCCGGCACCGGGGAGCTGTTTTTT
TRBV27	TRBJ1-5	16	-	-	CASSPYREARNQPQHF	TGTGCCAGCAGTCCTTACAGGGAAGCTCGCAATCAGCCCCAGCATTTT
TRBV20-1	TRBJ2-7	15	few	TRBD2	CSARSSGREFYEQYF	TGCAGTGCTAGATCCAGCGGGAGGGAATTTTACGAGCAGTACTTC
TRBV2	TRBJ2-1	15	many	TRBD2	CASSEYGGGPPEQFF	TGTGCCAGCAGTGAATACGGGGGAGGGCCTCCCGAGCAGTTCTTC
TRBV5-1	TRBJ2-5	14	-	-	CASSSQGNQETQYF	TGCGCCAGCAGCTCCCAGGGGAACCAAGAGACCCAGTACTTC
TRBV20-1	TRBJ2-6	16	few	-	CSARDLGGSGANVLTF	TGCAGTGCTAGAGATTTGGGGGGCTCTGGGGCCAACGTCCTGACTTTC
TRBV18	TRBJ1-4	15	-	-	CASSIQGITNEKLFF	TGTGCCAGCTCGATACAGGGAATAACTAATGAAAAACTGTTTTTT
TRBV20-1	TRBJ2-1	17	many	TRBD1	CSAEEAGTGESYNEQFF	TGCAGTGCAGAAGAGGCTGGGACAGGGGAATCCTACAATGAGCAGTTCTTC
TRBV20-1	TRBJ2-1	15	-	TRBD2	CSARGWGAGGNEQFF	TGCAGTGCTAGGGGGTGGGGAGCGGGAGGCAATGAGCAGTTCTTC
TRBV19	TRBJ2-7	15	-	TRBD1	CASSTPPGQGYEQYF	TGTGCCAGTAGTACCCCCCCGGGACAGGGTTACGAGCAGTACTTC
TRBV7-3	TRBJ2-1	16	-	TRBD1	CASSPSDRASYNEQFF	TGTGCCAGCAGCCCGTCAGACAGGGCCTCCTACAATGAGCAGTTCTTC
TRBV11-1	TRBJ2-3	20	many	TRBD2	CASSLVVLFSGTTETDTQYF	TGTGCCAGCAGCTTAGTAGTTCTCTTCTCCGGGACTACAGAAACAGATACGCAGTATTTT
TRBV28	TRBJ2-1	11	many	-	CASSDGTSQFF	TGTGCCAGCAGTGACGGGACCTCGCAGTTCTTC
TRBV27	TRBJ2-1	16	-	TRBD2	CASSFPGTSGRHEQFF	TGTGCCAGCAGTTTCCCCGGGACTAGCGGGAGACATGAGCAGTTCTTC
TRBV19	TRBJ1-1	14	many	-	CASSRGLLDTEAFF	TGTGCCAGTAGTCGGGGCCTTTTGGACACTGAAGCTTTCTTT
TRBV27	TRBJ2-7	14	many	-	CASSQGGTSYEQYF	TGTGCCAGCAGTCAGGGGGGAACCTCCTACGAGCAGTACTTC
TRBV11-2	TRBJ2-3	15	many	-	CASSPDGTYTDTQYF	TGTGCCAGCAGCCCAGACGGGACCTACACAGATACGCAGTATTTT
TRBV2	TRBJ1-2	14	-	-	CASSEERQDYGYTF	TGTGCCAGCAGTGAAGAGAGACAGGACTATGGCTACACCTTC